The sequence of this TCR beta chain was determined in a study of OX40 agonist ivuxolimab in advanced cancers. Study-wide background: Patients were under 90% male with ages roughly 20 to 90, mean about 54. Partial response was recorded in three patients: one hepatocellular carcinoma and two cutaneous melanoma cases. Whole-study results and caveats: Partial responders receiving 0.1-3.0 mg/kg showed among the lowest clonal expansion.

Blood got drawn at baseline, again on cycle 4 day 1, and then on cycle 7 day 1. Data came from immunoSEQ multiplex PCR; TCRdb stores just in-frame clones and leaves some out. The repertoire consists of roughly 71,000 clones, with roughly 89% occurring once and the leading ten covering around 0.84%. This clone was counted a single time. The antigen remains unidentified. Other DNA sequences within the sample encode an identical CDR3. The TCR sequence derives from an adult with an advanced solid tumor such as melanoma, head and neck, liver or kidney cancer. Sequenced material: CD4+ or CD8+ T cells sorted from blood, taken in a trial of the OX40 agonist ivuxolimab.

The CDR3 here is CASSKEAEHTSTDTQYF. CDR3 nucleotide sequence: TGTGCCAGCAGCAAGGAGGCTGAACATACTAGCACAGATACGCAGTATTTT. This chain uses TRBV21-1 with TRBJ2-3; whether TRBD2, the table's D call, matches the DNA was not checked. TRBV21-1 is classified as a pseudogene. The CDR3 totals 17 residues.